This T cell receptor (beta chain) was observed in a study of CD8 T cells in Susac syndrome. It was with random hexamers that about 0.45 to 1 ug RNA was reverse transcribed. MiXCR, run by TCRdb on the immunoSEQ multiplex PCR reads, gives a single entry per CDR3 protein. The sample has about 130,000 distinct CDR3 sequences, around 94% seen once. The CDR3 is made up of 17 amino acids. The germline V gene has CDR1 MDHEN and CDR2 SYDVKM. V gave up 6 bases and J gave up 5 bases; unmatched junction bases: 15. About this clonotype itself: Antigen unknown.

Study-level points and caveats: As acknowledged by the study, its TCR sequencing and HLA analysis included a relatively small number of individuals. Within total CD8+ repertoires, 15 to 20 Susac-specific public clones were found, and within CD8+ TEMRA repertoires, several.

This chain joins TRBV28 and TRBJ1-5; 8 bases fit TRBD1. Input material: CD8+ T cells from PBMCs. This TCR derives from a human donor with Susac syndrome. CDR3 loop: CASSSLRQGRGDQPQHF. CDR3 nucleotide sequence: TGTGCCAGCAGCTCCCTTCGACAGGGGCGGGGGGATCAGCCCCAGCATTTT.